A selection of T cell receptor beta chains follows, all from one sample in a study of blood T cell repertoires in COVID-19. TCRdb's copy holds only in-frame clones and misses some; the assay was immunoSEQ multiplex PCR. The sample holds 100,000 to 150,000 clones, about 83% seen once. The sample was peripheral blood. These TCRs come from a man older than 75 with active or convalescent COVID-19. The CDR3 runs from the conserved cysteine through the conserved F or W. The order of the fields is J gene, clone size, V gene, D gene, CDR3 DNA, CDR3 protein. D genes are given only for firm matches. Only some rows state a clone size, as once, few, many or a class for expanded clones.

>TRBJ2-3|NA|TRBV4-2|TRBD2
TGTGCCAGCAGCCAAGGGAGCGGGGGGACAGATACGCAGTATTTT
CASSQGSGGTDTQYF
>TRBJ1-2|NA|TRBV9|NA
TGTGCCAGCAGCGTGGCCAGTGACTATGGCTACACCTTC
CASSVASDYGYTF
>TRBJ2-6|few|TRBV7-2|NA
TGTGCCAGCAGCTATACTGGCTCTGGGGCCAACGTCCTGACTTTC
CASSYTGSGANVLTF
>TRBJ1-2|NA|TRBV3-1/TRBV3-2|TRBD1
TGTGCCAGCAGCCGTACAGGGGGCGACTACACCTTC
CASSRTGGDYTF
>TRBJ1-2|NA|TRBV7-3|TRBD1
TGTGCCAGCAGCTCGGACAGGGAAGAGCCTGGCTACACCTTC
CASSSDREEPGYTF
>TRBJ1-3|NA|TRBV9|TRBD1
TGTGCCAGCAGCGTAGGGGACAGAGGCTACACCATATATTTT
CASSVGDRGYTIYF
>TRBJ1-1|NA|TRBV6-2/TRBV6-3|TRBD1
TGTGCCAGCAGTTACAGGACAGGGAGACGGAACACTGAAGCTTTCTTT
CASSYRTGRRNTEAFF
>TRBJ2-1|NA|TRBV7-3|NA
TGTGCCAGCAGCTTAAACGGGAAGGCCGACAATGAGCAGTTCTTC
CASSLNGKADNEQFF
>TRBJ1-2|NA|TRBV10-3|NA
TGTGCCATCAGTCTAAAAGAAGTCGGCAACCCGGGTGGCTACACCTTC
CAISLKEVGNPGGYTF
>TRBJ1-2|NA|TRBV28|NA
TGTGCCACTACAGGGACGGGCTACACCTTC
CATTGTGYTF
>TRBJ2-1|NA|TRBV29-1|NA
TGCGGGCTGGCGAGACAGAGTTACAATGAGCAGTTCTTC
CGLARQSYNEQFF
>TRBJ2-1|NA|TRBV6-2/TRBV6-3|NA
TGTGCCAGCAGCCCCGGAGCGGGCCACTCCTACAATGAGCAGTTCTTC
CASSPGAGHSYNEQFF
>TRBJ1-4|NA|TRBV5-1|NA
TGCGCCAGCAGCTTCATGGGGGGAACGGTAACTAATGAAAAACTGTTTTTT
CASSFMGGTVTNEKLFF
>TRBJ2-7|once|TRBV6-2/TRBV6-3|NA
TGTGCCAGCAGTTACGTGGTAGCGCTGGGGATTAGGTACGAGCAGTACTTC
CASSYVVALGIRYEQYF
>TRBJ1-4|NA|TRBV5-1|TRBD1
TGCGCCAGCAGCCAAAGGACAGGTTCTGCAACTAATGAAAAACTGTTTTTT
CASSQRTGSATNEKLFF
>TRBJ1-2|NA|TRBV27|NA
TGTGCCAGCCGGTCTGGCAGGGGTAGCTATGGCTACACCTTC
CASRSGRGSYGYTF